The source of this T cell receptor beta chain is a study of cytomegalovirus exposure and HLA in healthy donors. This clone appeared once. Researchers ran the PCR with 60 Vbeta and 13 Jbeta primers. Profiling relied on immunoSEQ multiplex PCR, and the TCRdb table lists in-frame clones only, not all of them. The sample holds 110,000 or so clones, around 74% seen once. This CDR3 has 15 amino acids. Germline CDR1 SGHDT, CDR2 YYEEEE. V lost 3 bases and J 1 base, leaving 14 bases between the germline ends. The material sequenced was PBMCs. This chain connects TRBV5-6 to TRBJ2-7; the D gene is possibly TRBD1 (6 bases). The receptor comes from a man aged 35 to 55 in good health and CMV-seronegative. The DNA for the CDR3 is TGTGCCAGCAGCTCGTGGGGGCGAGGGTCCTACGAGCAGTACTTC. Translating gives CASSSWGRGSYEQYF. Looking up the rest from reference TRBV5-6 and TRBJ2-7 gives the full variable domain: DAGVTQSPTHLIKTRGQQVTLRCSPKSGHDTVSWYQQALGQGPQFIFQYYEEEERQRGNFPDRFSGHQFPNYSSELNVNALLLGDSALYLCASSSWGRGSYEQYFGPGTRLTVT.